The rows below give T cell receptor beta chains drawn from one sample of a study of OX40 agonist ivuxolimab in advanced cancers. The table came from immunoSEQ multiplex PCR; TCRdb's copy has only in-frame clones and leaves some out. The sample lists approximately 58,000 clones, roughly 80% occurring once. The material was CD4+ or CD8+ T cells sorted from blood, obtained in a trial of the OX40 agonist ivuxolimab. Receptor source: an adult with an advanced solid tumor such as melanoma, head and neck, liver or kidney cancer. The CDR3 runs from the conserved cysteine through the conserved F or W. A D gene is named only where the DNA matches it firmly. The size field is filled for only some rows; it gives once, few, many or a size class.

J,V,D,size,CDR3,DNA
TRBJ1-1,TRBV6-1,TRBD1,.,CASGVPGQENTEAFF,TGTGCCAGCGGAGTACCGGGACAGGAGAACACTGAAGCTTTCTTT
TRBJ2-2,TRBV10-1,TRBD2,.,CASSLGLAGGTGELFF,TGCGCCAGCAGTCTGGGACTAGCGGGAGGTACCGGGGAGCTGTTTTTT
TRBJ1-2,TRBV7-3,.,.,CASSLTPGSRYTF,TGTGCCAGCAGCTTAACCCCAGGTAGTCGCTACACCTTC
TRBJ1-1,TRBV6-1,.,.,CASTEILDTEAFF,TGTGCCAGCACCGAAATACTAGACACTGAAGCTTTCTTT
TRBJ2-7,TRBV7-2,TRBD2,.,CASSLASWGLAGSYEQYF,TGTGCCAGCAGCTTAGCATCCTGGGGACTAGCGGGCTCCTACGAGCAGTACTTC
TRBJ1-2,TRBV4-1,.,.,CASSQYYGYTF,TGCGCCAGCAGCCAGTATTATGGCTACACCTTC
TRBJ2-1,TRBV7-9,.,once,CASRPYSGTRDVDEQFF,TGTGCCAGCAGGCCTTACTCCGGGACGAGGGACGTAGATGAGCAGTTCTTC
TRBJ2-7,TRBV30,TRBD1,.,CAWRRGQGNYEQYF,TGTGCCTGGAGGCGAGGACAGGGGAACTACGAGCAGTACTTC
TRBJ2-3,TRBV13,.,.,CASSLGLGSQDTQYF,TGTGCCAGCAGCTTAGGATTGGGTAGCCAAGATACGCAGTATTTT
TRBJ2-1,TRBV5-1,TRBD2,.,CASSLGRGVSEQFF,TGCGCCAGCAGCTTGGGGCGGGGGGTAAGTGAGCAGTTCTTC
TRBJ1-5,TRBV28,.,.,CASNRIGFTQPQHF,TGTGCCAGCAACCGAATAGGCTTTACTCAGCCCCAGCATTTT
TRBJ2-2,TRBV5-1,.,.,CASSAPGGGGELFF,TGCGCCAGCAGCGCGCCCGGGGGCGGCGGGGAGCTGTTTTTT
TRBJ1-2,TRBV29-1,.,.,CSVEVGVRGNYGYTF,TGCAGCGTTGAAGTCGGGGTCAGGGGCAACTATGGCTACACCTTC
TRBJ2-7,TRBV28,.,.,CASRAAGQFYEQYF,TGTGCCAGCAGGGCGGCGGGACAGTTTTACGAGCAGTACTTC
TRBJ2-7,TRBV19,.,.,CASRAGTGPYEQYF,TGTGCCAGTAGAGCCGGGACGGGACCCTACGAGCAGTACTTC
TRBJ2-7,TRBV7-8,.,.,CASSLDPADFSYEQYF,TGTGCCAGCAGCTTAGACCCCGCCGACTTCTCCTACGAGCAGTACTTC
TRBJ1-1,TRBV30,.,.,CAWSGGMNTEAFF,TGTGCCTGGTCGGGGGGTATGAACACTGAAGCTTTCTTT
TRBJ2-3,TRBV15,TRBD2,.,CATSRTGLGNTDTQYF,TGTGCCACCAGCAGGACTGGACTAGGGAACACAGATACGCAGTATTTT
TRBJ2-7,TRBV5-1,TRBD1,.,CASSLAGTGVYEQYF,TGCGCCAGCAGCCTGGCCGGGACAGGGGTCTACGAGCAGTACTTC
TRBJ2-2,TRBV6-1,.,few,CASSDIRVVRELFF,TGTGCCAGCAGTGATATCAGGGTGGTCCGGGAGCTGTTTTTT
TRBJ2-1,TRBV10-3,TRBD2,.,CATSRDYPNEQFF,TGTGCCACCTCCCGGGACTACCCCAATGAGCAGTTCTTC
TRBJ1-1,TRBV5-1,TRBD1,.,CASSSLTGVDAFF,TGCGCCAGCAGCTCCTTGACAGGGGTGGATGCTTTCTTT
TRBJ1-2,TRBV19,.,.,CASNTGSSYGYTF,TGTGCCAGTAACACAGGAAGTTCCTATGGCTACACCTTC
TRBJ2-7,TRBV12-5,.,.,CASPPPGKVAGPCLRGGHEQYF,TGTGCTAGTCCCCCCCCAGGGAAAGTAGCGGGCCCGTGCCTAAGGGGGGGGCACGAGCAGTACTTC
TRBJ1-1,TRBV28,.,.,CASTPRGQGMNTEAFF,TGTGCCAGCACCCCGCGGGGCCAGGGAATGAACACTGAAGCTTTCTTT
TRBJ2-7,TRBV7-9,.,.,CASSLGGGEQYF,TGTGCCAGCAGCTTAGGGGGTGGCGAGCAGTACTTC
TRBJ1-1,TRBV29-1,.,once,CSVLDLTEAFF,TGCAGCGTTTTGGATCTCACTGAAGCTTTCTTT
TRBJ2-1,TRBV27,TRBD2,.,CASSSSRTSKNYNEQFF,TGTGCCAGCAGTTCCTCACGGACTAGCAAGAACTACAATGAGCAGTTCTTC
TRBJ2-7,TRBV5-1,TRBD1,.,CASSKEGARSEQYF,TGCGCCAGCAGCAAAGAGGGGGCGCGGTCCGAGCAGTACTTC
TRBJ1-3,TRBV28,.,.,CASSLAEGARGNTIYF,TGTGCCAGCAGTTTGGCGGAGGGCGCGCGAGGAAACACCATATATTTT
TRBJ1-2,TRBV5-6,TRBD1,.,CASRSDRVYGYTF,TGTGCCAGCAGATCGGACAGGGTCTATGGCTACACCTTC
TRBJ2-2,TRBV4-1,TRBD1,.,CASSQLTGANTGELFF,TGCGCCAGCAGCCAGTTGACAGGGGCGAACACCGGGGAGCTGTTTTTT
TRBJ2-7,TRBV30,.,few,CAWKRRSGYEQYF,TGTGCCTGGAAACGGCGGAGCGGCTACGAGCAGTACTTC
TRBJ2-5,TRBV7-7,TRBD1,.,CASSSGTGEGVKQYF,TGTGCTAGCAGCTCCGGGACAGGGGAGGGGGTGAAGCAGTACTTC
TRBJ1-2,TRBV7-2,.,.,CASSPAGAKYGYTF,TGTGCCAGCAGCCCAGCAGGGGCAAAATATGGCTACACCTTC
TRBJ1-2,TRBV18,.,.,CASSRDGGGNGYTF,TGTGCCAGCTCACGGGACGGAGGAGGGAATGGCTACACCTTC
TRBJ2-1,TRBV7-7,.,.,CASSAVELSEQFF,TGTGCTAGCTCAGCAGTGGAGTTGTCTGAGCAGTTCTTC
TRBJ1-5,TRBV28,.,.,CASSYGLDGTPQHF,TGTGCCAGCAGTTATGGACTCGACGGCACCCCCCAGCATTTT
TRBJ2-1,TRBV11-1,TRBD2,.,CASSSPGTRPNEQFF,TGTGCCAGCAGCTCTCCCGGGACTAGGCCCAATGAGCAGTTCTTC
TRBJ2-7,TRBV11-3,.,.,CASSTNQGSYEQYF,TGTGCCAGCAGCACGAATCAGGGTTCCTACGAGCAGTACTTC
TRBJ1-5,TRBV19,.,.,CASISLIGPSNQPQHF,TGTGCCAGTATATCTTTAATTGGGCCTTCCAATCAGCCCCAGCATTTT
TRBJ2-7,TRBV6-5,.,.,CASSGARRIGQYF,TGTGCCAGCAGTGGGGCTCGTAGGATCGGGCAGTACTTC